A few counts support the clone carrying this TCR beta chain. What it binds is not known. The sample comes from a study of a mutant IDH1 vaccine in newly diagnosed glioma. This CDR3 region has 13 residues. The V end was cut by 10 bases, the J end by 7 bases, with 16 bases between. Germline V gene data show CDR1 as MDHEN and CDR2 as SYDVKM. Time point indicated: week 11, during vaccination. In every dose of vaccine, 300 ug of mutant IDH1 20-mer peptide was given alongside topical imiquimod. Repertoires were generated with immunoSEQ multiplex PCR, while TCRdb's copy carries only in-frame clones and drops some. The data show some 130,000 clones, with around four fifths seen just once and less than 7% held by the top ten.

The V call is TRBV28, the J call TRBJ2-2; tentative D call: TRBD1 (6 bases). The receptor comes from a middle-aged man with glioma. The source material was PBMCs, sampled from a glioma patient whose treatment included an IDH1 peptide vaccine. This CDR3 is CATFTGLYGELFF. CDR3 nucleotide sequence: TGTGCCACCTTCACAGGGTTGTACGGGGAGCTGTTTTTT.